The text below deals with one T cell receptor beta chain. This clonotype was recorded a few times. There is no known antigen for this receptor. Base-call qualities are not available, and no considerably larger clone is one nucleotide away. The data are from a study of blood T cells in healthy people across ages (dated by TCRdb to about 2015). Notes on the research overall: In model experiments, template switching captured about one uniquely barcoded TCR beta cDNA molecule for every two T cells. Age-related changes in TCR beta repertoire diversity were measured in the study by deep sequencing normalized with unique cDNA molecular identifiers. To avoid experimental bias, donors of different ages were distributed randomly across sequencing lanes. Four age groups were formed from the donors: young (average about 17 years), middle-aged (around 40), aged (approximately 60) and long-lived (82). The study analyzed two additional independent replicas of 1 million unique cDNA reads from the same blood draw for two donors, one aged 18 to 29 and one aged 80 or older. Paper-wide results and their limitations: As age increased, observed TCR beta diversity per million T cells dropped in a roughly linear way, and a significant reduction was already evident by age around 41. A strong correlation was found between observed TCR beta diversity and the percentage of naive T cells measured by flow cytometry. Because profiling used bulk unsorted PBMCs, naive and antigen-experienced compartments could not be compared conclusively. Compared with the aged group, more naive CD4+ T cells, fewer expanded clones and increased TCR diversity were shown by the long-lived group, suggesting age selection. Because the CMV infection status of the donors was unknown, age-related changes in expanded clonotypes may potentially have been confounded. Estimates of total diversity from one million sequenced T cells were regarded as lower bounds and underestimates.

The donors were a few dozen Caucasian individuals from Russia, aged roughly 6 to 90 years, who were systemically healthy. Roughly 9 milliliters of peripheral blood were drawn from each donor into EDTA-treated Vacutainer tubes. Ficoll-Paque density-gradient centrifugation was used to isolate PBMCs, with at least 7 million per sample. Trizol reagent was used to extract total RNA from the PBMCs, yielding at least 5.5 micrograms per sample. For every donor, an aliquot of PBMCs went through flow cytometry to measure the percentages of naive CD45RAhigh/CD27high T cells. The library was obtained by 5' RACE. Sequencing relied on an Illumina HiSeq 2500. A second PCR of roughly 7 to 11 cycles was run with a J-beta primer mix and a sample-barcoded 5' primer. A unique molecular identifier was introduced onto each TCR beta cDNA molecule by a template-switch 5' adaptor carrying 12 random nucleotides. Each sample yielded at least 2.5 million CDR3-containing paired-end reads. All of the RNA was converted into first-strand cDNA using the Mint cDNA synthesis kit, with a TRBC-specific oligonucleotide serving as the primer. Following uracil-DNA glycosylase treatment, all cDNA underwent a first 18-cycle PCR with the universal primers M1SS and BC2_uni_R. Processing in the source paper ran as follows. For normalization, 1 million high-quality reads, each with a distinct molecular identifier, were randomly selected from each sample. Reads with shared molecular identifiers were discarded instead of being binned into consensus sequences. MiTCR, set to a Q25 quality threshold and the strictest error-elimination algorithm, was used for CDR3 identification, clonotype clustering and error correction. A nonparametric unseen species model using Euler transformation provided a lower-bound estimate of total TCR beta diversity. In TCRdb, the public reads were trimmed at Q25 with fastp and aligned with MiXCR, with productive beta chains retained. Rows are unified per CDR3 protein, each entry keeping the most common DNA and genes. TCRdb assigned the V and J calls; the authors' analysis was not used. This sample comprises approximately 850,000 distinct CDR3 sequences, about 42% of them detected only once. Of the sample, roughly 19% falls within the top ten clones.

CDR1 is given as ENHRY and CDR2 as SYGVKD, both from the germline V gene. V lost 7 bases and J lost 5 bases; the stretch between them is 12 bases long. The CDR3 holds 14 amino acids from the cysteine to the phenylalanine. CDR3 DNA is the only sequence kept; it has 42 bases, read in frame from the first base. The sequence is built from TRBV10-3 and TRBJ1-6; a tentative D match to TRBD1 spans 6 bases. The TCR was taken from a man aged 55 to 70 in good health. Sequenced input: blood. The CDR3 sequence is CAIKENRDNSPLHF. The nucleotide sequence reads as follows: TGTGCCATCAAAGAAAACAGGGATAATTCACCCCTCCACTTT.